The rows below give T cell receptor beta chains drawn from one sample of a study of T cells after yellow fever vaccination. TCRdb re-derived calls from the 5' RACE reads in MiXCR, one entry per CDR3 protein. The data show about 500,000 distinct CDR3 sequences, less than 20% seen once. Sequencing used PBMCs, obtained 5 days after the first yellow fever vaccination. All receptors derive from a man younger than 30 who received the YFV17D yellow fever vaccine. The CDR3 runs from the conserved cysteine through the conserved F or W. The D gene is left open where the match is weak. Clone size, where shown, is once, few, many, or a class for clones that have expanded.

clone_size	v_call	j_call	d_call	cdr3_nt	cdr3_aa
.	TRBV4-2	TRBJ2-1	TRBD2	TGTGCCAGCAACCCAAGTGTGACTAGCGTGTACAATGAGCAGTTCTTC	CASNPSVTSVYNEQFF
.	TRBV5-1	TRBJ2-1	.	TGCGCCAGCAGCTTAAATTATGGGGGGCAAGGATCGTGGAATGAGCAGTTCTTC	CASSLNYGGQGSWNEQFF
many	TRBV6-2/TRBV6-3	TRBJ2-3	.	TGTGCCAGCAGTTTTGGAGGGGCCACAGATACGCAGTATTTT	CASSFGGATDTQYF
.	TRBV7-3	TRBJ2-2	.	TGTGCCAGCAGCTTAAATGGTCAGTTCACCGGGGAGCTGTTTTTT	CASSLNGQFTGELFF
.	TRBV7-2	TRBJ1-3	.	TGTGCCAGCAGCTTAGCCCCAGTCTCCGGAAACACCATATATTTT	CASSLAPVSGNTIYF
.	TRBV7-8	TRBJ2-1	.	TGTGCCAGCAGCTTTAACCGGGACCCACTCTACAATGAGCAGTTCTTC	CASSFNRDPLYNEQFF
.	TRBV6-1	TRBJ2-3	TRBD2	TGTGCCAGCGGAGAACTAGCGGGAAACACAGATACGCAGTATTTT	CASGELAGNTDTQYF
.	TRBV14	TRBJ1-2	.	TGTGCCAGCAGCCAAGTCGGCGGAACTAACTATGGCTACACCTTC	CASSQVGGTNYGYTF
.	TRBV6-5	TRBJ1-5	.	TGTGCCAGCAGTTACGGTTCGGGGAACAATCAGCCCCAGCATTTT	CASSYGSGNNQPQHF
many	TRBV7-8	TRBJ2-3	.	TGTGCCAGCAGCTTAGGAGCCTCTTATACGCAGTATTTT	CASSLGASYTQYF
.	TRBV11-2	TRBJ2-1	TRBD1	TGTGCCAGCAGACACGTGGGACAGGGCAATGAGCAGTTCTTC	CASRHVGQGNEQFF
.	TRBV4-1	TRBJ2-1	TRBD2	TGCGCCAGCAGCCAAGATGGAAGCGGGGGGCGGAATGAGCAGTTCTTC	CASSQDGSGGRNEQFF
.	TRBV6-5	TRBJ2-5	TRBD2	TGTGCCAGCAGTTACTCGACACGGGGGGGCCAAGAGACCCAGTACTTC	CASSYSTRGGQETQYF
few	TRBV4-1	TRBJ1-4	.	TGCGCCAGCAGCCAAGTCCTAGCAGAACATGAAAAACTGTTTTTT	CASSQVLAEHEKLFF
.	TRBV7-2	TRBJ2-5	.	TGTGCCAGCTCGCCGGGGGGCGCGGCGACCCAGTACTTC	CASSPGGAATQYF
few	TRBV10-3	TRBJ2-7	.	TGTGCCATCAGTGAGTCGCAGGTTAGCTCCTACGAGCAGTACTTC	CAISESQVSSYEQYF
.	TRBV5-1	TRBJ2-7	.	TGCGCCAGCAGCTGGGGACTCGCAAATAATTACGCCTTAGAGCAGTACTTC	CASSWGLANNYALEQYF
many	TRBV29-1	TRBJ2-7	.	TGCAGCGTTGAAGGGTCAGACAATTCCCGGGACTACGAGCAGTACTTC	CSVEGSDNSRDYEQYF
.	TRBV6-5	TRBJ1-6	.	TGTGCCAGCAGTTACTGGAGCTCCTATAATTCACCCCTCCACTTT	CASSYWSSYNSPLHF
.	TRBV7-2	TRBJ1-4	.	TGTGCCAGCAGCTTGGGACCGGGGGTAAAACTGTTTTTT	CASSLGPGVKLFF